This section outlines one T cell receptor (beta chain) sequence together with its context. In germline, CDR1 is LNHDA, CDR2 SQIVND (reference sequence). CDR3 length: 17 residues. Trimming shortened V by 11 bases and J by 3 bases, and 25 bases separated the two germline ends. This record belongs to a study of T-cell memory formation after mild COVID-19. TCRdb re-called the 5' RACE reads through MiXCR, storing one row per CDR3 protein. The table includes about 340,000 distinct CDR3 sequences, about a sixth detected once. The TCR comes from a man aged 18 to 30 who had mild COVID-19 (a few samples of this study predate the infection). Cell type and time point are not known. The chain combines TRBV19 with TRBJ2-2; D is possibly TRBD2 (6 bases). The sequencing sample was made of PBMCs or a T cell subset sorted from them (not recorded which). The CDR3 sequence: CASRRGLGNRYTGELFF. The DNA for the CDR3 is TGTGCCTCCCGGAGGGGTTTGGGTAACCGATACACCGGGGAGCTGTTTTTT.